Each of the 19 T cell receptor beta chains below was sequenced from the same sample in a study of blood T cell repertoires in COVID-19. Assay: immunoSEQ multiplex PCR; the TCRdb copy retains only in-frame clones and omits some. The sample yields some 200,000 clones, 80% to 90% seen once. Material for sequencing was peripheral blood. The receptors stem from a man aged 45-65 years with active or convalescent COVID-19.

The rearrangement uses TRBV9 and TRBJ1-1; D not certain. The CDR3 contains 14 residues. With 4 bases removed from V and 1 base from J, the gap between germline ends came to 11 bases. Germline values: CDR1 SGDLS, CDR2 YYNGEE. The DNA for the CDR3 is TGTGCCAGCAGCCCCCACCTGAGGAACACTGAAGCTTTCTTT. This encodes CASSPHLRNTEAFF.

This clone has more than one count but fewer than ten. The CDR3 bases are TGCGCCAGCAGCTCGCTTCAGACAGGGGACGAGCAAAAACTGTTTTTT. It specifies CASSSLQTGDEQKLFF. The chain links TRBV5-1 to TRBJ1-4; 8 nucleotides match TRBD1. This CDR3 has 16 amino acids. V shed 3 bases and J 9 bases; nucleotides not matched to a gene: 13. Germline V CDR1 and CDR2: SGHRS, YFSETQ.

This sequence joins TRBV14 and TRBJ2-7, with unresolved D. Germline CDR1 is SGHDN and CDR2 is FVKESK. Trimming cost V 10 bases and J 4 bases, with 8 bases left between them. This CDR3 has 10 amino acids. This CDR3 is CAKPTYEQYV. DNA for the CDR3: TGTGCCAAACCCACATACGAGCAGTACGTC.

The chain combines TRBV4-2 with TRBJ2-3; perhaps TRBD1 as D (5 bases). The germline CDR1 and CDR2 sequences are LGHNA and YNFKEQ. V lost 3 bases, J lost 2 bases, and 15 bases lay in between. The CDR3 length is 16 residues. This CDR3 is CASSQGQLFNTDTQYF. As DNA, the CDR3 is TGTGCCAGCAGCCAGGGGCAACTCTTCAACACAGATACGCAGTATTTT.

This clone has more than one count but fewer than ten. The rearrangement joins TRBV5-1 to TRBJ1-2, with 7 positions matching TRBD1. The CDR3 runs 13 residues. Germline V gene lookup returns CDR1 SGHRS and CDR2 YFSETQ. The trim removed 2 bases at V and 5 bases at J, leaving 3 bases unmatched. CDR3 in amino acids: CASSLGTAYGYTF. The DNA for the CDR3 is TGCGCCAGCAGCTTAGGGACAGCATATGGCTACACCTTC.

The V and J genes are TRBV11-3 and TRBJ2-2; tentatively, D is TRBD2 (5 bases). This CDR3 is built from 13 residues. Germline CDR1 SGHNT, CDR2 YENEEA. Trimming removed 6 bases from V and 6 bases from J, with 11 bases in between. For the CDR3, the DNA is TGTGCCAGCAGTCCGGAGGCGGCCGGGGAGCTGTTTTTT. Protein product: CASSPEAAGELFF.

This rearrangement joins TRBV6-2 or TRBV6-3 to TRBJ1-1; TRBD1 agrees at 7 bases. The CDR3 is made up of 14 amino acids. V lost 5 bases, J lost 6 bases, and 9 bases stayed unmatched. CDR1 is MNHEY and CDR2 is SVGEGT in the germline V gene. CDR3 in DNA: TGTGCCAGCAGTAGCTATGGGACAGCCCCTGAAGCTTTCTTT. Residues: CASSSYGTAPEAFF.

The V call is TRBV29-1, the J call TRBJ1-2; TRBD1 aligns across 11 bases. The V gene's germline CDR1 is SQVTM and CDR2 ANQGSEA. The trim removed 2 bases at V and 7 bases at J, leaving 9 bases unmatched. There are 15 residues in the CDR3. CDR3 sequence (DNA): TGCAGCGTTGAACCGCTGGACAGGGGGCATGGTGGCTACACCTTC. This translates into CSVEPLDRGHGGYTF. The full variable domain, rest sourced from reference TRBV29-1 and TRBJ1-2, is SAVISQKPSRDICQRGTSLTIQCQVDSQVTMMFWYRQQPGQSLTLIATANQGSEATYESGFVIDKFPISRPNLTFSTLTVSNMSPEDSSIYLCSVEPLDRGHGGYTFGSGTRLTVV.

This chain uses TRBV5-1 with TRBJ2-3, with TRBD2 matching over 9 bases. V was clipped by 0 bases and J by 5 bases; unmatched bases: 7. Germline-derived CDR1 and CDR2 are SGHRS and YFSETQ. CDR3 length: 16 residues. The CDR3 DNA reads as TGCGCCAGCAGCTTGGATCTAGCGGGGAAAGGAGATACGCAGTATTTT. It translates to CASSLDLAGKGDTQYF.

The chain joins TRBV18 to TRBJ1-3; D is unresolved. Trimming took 4 bases from V and 4 from J, leaving 14 bases between them. Germline CDR1 and CDR2: KGHSH and LQKENI. The CDR3 has 15 residues. The CDR3 sequence is CASSLLNGFGNTIYF. The CDR3 region has the DNA TGTGCCAGCTCACTACTAAACGGGTTCGGAAACACCATATATTTT.

CDR3 sequence reads: CASSLVTGPYTEAFF. Here the CDR3 DNA reads TGTGCCAGCAGCTTAGTGACAGGGCCCTACACTGAAGCTTTCTTT. The chain carries TRBV7-8 and TRBJ1-1, with 7 bases fitting TRBD1. The CDR3 has 15 amino acids. V lost 1 base to trimming and J lost 3 bases; unmatched junction nucleotides: 5. Germline-derived CDR1 and CDR2 are SGHVS and FQNEAQ. The complete variable domain, with remaining parts taken from reference TRBV7-8 and TRBJ1-1, reads GAGVSQSPRYKVAKRGQDVALRCDPISGHVSLFWYQQALGQGPEFLTYFQNEAQLDKSGLPSDRFFAERPEGSVSTLKIQRTQQEDSAVYLCASSLVTGPYTEAFFGQGTRLTVV.

This clone was counted a single time. This sequence joins TRBV3-1 (or the pseudogene TRBV3-2) and TRBJ2-1; 7 bases map to TRBD1. Germline values: CDR1 LGHDT, CDR2 YNNKEL (reference sequence). CDR3 length: 13 amino acids. J lost 9 bases, V lost 4 bases, and 6 bases had no gene match. CDR3 in DNA: TGTGCCAGCAGCCCTGACAGGGCCAGTGAGCAGTTCTTC. Translation gives CASSPDRASEQFF.

V is TRBV5-1 and J is TRBJ2-1; D is possibly TRBD1 (6 bases). Between the trimmed V and J ends, which lost 4 bases and 7 bases, there was a span of 15 bases. CDR3 length: 14 residues. Germline V gene lookup returns CDR1 SGHRS and CDR2 YFSETQ. The CDR3 nucleotides read TGCGCCAGCAGCGTACAGGGTGGTGAAAATGAGCAGTTCTTC. This encodes CASSVQGGENEQFF.

This clone was observed a few times. The chain joins TRBV9 to TRBJ2-1, with a weak D call TRBD2 (6 bases). Trimming left V 0 bases short and J 4 bases short, with 11 bases between. Germline loops: CDR1 SGDLS, CDR2 YYNGEE. This CDR3 region has 15 residues. The CDR3 region is CASSVAGLAYNEQFF. The CDR3 region has the DNA TGTGCCAGCAGCGTAGCAGGGCTAGCGTACAATGAGCAGTTCTTC.

The sample holds many counts of this clone. The rearrangement links TRBV5-8 to TRBJ1-5; tentatively, D is TRBD1 (5 bases). The V end lost 1 base, the J end lost 1 base, and 9 bases lay between the germline ends. Germline values: CDR1 SGHTS, CDR2 YDEGEE. The CDR3 is 15 amino acids. CDR3 region: CASSLQGWSNQPQHF. DNA of the CDR3: TGTGCCAGCAGCTTGCAGGGTTGGAGCAATCAGCCCCAGCATTTT. Complete variable domain (other parts from reference TRBV5-8 and TRBJ1-5): EAGVTQSPTHLIKTRGQQATLRCSPISGHTSVYWYQQALGLGLQFLLWYDEGEERNRGNFPPRFSGRQFPNYSSELNVNALELEDSALYLCASSLQGWSNQPQHFGDGTRLSIL.

The chain is built from TRBV28 and TRBJ1-1; possible D gene TRBD1, 5 bases. Germline lookup yields CDR1 MDHEN and CDR2 SYDVKM. Between the trimmed V and J ends, which lost 5 bases and 0 bases, there was a span of 31 bases. CDR3 length: 21 amino acids. CDR3 DNA: TGTGCCAGCAGTATCCTCCGGACAAGGGGCCCTTCCTACTCTATGAACACTGAAGCTTTCTTT. Translated, it gives CASSILRTRGPSYSMNTEAFF.

This clone came up a few times. V and J are TRBV9 and TRBJ2-7; weak D call: TRBD2 (6 bases). CDR3 size: 14 residues. Germline CDR1 SGDLS, CDR2 YYNGEE. V lost 0 bases, J lost 3 bases, and 10 bases lay in between. The CDR3 region has the DNA TGTGCCAGCAGCGTAGGGCTGGGAGGCTACGAGCAGTACTTC. Its translation is CASSVGLGGYEQYF.

V and J are TRBV19 and TRBJ1-1; TRBD1 might be the D (6 bases). V shed 6 bases and J shed 0 bases, with 14 bases lying between them. Germline-derived CDR1 and CDR2 are LNHDA and SQIVND (reference sequence). The CDR3 is 15 residues long. Here the CDR3 reads CASSPAGALNTEAFF. Here the CDR3 DNA reads TGTGCCAGTAGCCCTGCAGGGGCCCTGAACACTGAAGCTTTCTTT. Complete variable domain (other parts from reference TRBV19 and TRBJ1-1): DGGITQSPKYLFRKEGQNVTLSCEQNLNHDAMYWYRQDPGQGLRLIYYSQIVNDFQKGDIAEGYSVSREKKESFPLTVTSAQKNPTAFYLCASSPAGALNTEAFFGQGTRLTVV.

In this sample, this clone turned up many times. The rearrangement links TRBV6-5 to TRBJ2-7; 8 bases line up with TRBD1. CDR3 length: 14 residues. The germline CDR1 and CDR2 sequences are MNHEY and SVGAGI. Trimming at V came to 6 bases and at J to 5 bases, leaving 9 bases not matched to a gene. This CDR3 reads CASRGGTGGDEQYF. CDR3 coding DNA: TGTGCCAGCAGGGGGGGTACAGGGGGAGACGAGCAGTACTTC.